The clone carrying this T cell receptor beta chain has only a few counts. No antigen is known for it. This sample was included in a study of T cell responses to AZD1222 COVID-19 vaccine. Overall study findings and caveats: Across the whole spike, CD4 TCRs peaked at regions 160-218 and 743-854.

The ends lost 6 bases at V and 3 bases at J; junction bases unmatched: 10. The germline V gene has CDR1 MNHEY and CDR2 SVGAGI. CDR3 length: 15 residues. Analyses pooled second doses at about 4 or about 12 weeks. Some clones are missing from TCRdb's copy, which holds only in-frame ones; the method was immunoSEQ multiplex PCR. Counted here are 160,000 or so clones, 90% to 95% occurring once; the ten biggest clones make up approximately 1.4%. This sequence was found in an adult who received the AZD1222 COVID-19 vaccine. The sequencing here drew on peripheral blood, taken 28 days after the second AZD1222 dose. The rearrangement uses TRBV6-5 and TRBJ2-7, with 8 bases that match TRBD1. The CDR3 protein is CASSALQGGNYEQYF. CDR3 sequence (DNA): TGTGCCAGCAGCGCCTTACAGGGGGGAAACTACGAGCAGTACTTC.